This paragraph covers one T cell receptor (beta chain) sequence. Its specificity is unknown. This sample is drawn from a study of a mutant IDH1 vaccine in newly diagnosed glioma. Whole-study context: Patients began vaccination 4-6 weeks after radiotherapy alone, or with temozolomide cycles. Therapy received beforehand was radiotherapy, temozolomide, or both, with most patients given both. Scheduled at week 35, visit V12 preceded visit V13, held at week 47. Study outcomes and limitations: Vaccination induced immune responses in around 94% of patients.

Indicated time point: week 47, end of study. Doses of 300 ug of mutant IDH1 20-mer peptide were given with topical imiquimod. Assay: immunoSEQ multiplex PCR; the TCRdb copy retains only in-frame clones and omits some. The data hold some 34,000 clones, with 80% to 95% observed a single time. CDR1 and CDR2 from the germline V gene are LNHDA and SQIVND (reference sequence). V was pared by 7 bases and J by 8 bases, with 18 bases between. The CDR3 contains 14 residues. The source of this sequence is a woman between 40 and 50 years old with glioma. This sample comprised PBMCs, obtained from a glioma patient whose treatment included an IDH1 peptide vaccine. The chain carries TRBV19 and TRBJ1-3, with D possibly being TRBD1 (5 bases). The CDR3 region has the DNA TGTGCCAGTATGAGGCAGGGAGCGCTGGACACCATATATTTT. It codes for CASMRQGALDTIYF.